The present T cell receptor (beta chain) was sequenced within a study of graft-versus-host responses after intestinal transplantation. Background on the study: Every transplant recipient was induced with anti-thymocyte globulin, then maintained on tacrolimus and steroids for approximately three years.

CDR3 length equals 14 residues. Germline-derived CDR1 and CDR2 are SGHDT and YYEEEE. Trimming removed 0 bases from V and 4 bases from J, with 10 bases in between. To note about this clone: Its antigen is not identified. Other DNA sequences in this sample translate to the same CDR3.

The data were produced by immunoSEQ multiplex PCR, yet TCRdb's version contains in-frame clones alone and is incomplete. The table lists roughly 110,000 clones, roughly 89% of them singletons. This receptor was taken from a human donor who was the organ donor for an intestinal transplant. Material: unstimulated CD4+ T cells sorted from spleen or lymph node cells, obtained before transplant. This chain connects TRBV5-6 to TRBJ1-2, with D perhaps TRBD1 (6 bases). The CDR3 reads CASSLVRGVYGYTF. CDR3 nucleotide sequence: TGTGCCAGCAGCTTGGTGAGGGGGGTCTATGGCTACACCTTC.